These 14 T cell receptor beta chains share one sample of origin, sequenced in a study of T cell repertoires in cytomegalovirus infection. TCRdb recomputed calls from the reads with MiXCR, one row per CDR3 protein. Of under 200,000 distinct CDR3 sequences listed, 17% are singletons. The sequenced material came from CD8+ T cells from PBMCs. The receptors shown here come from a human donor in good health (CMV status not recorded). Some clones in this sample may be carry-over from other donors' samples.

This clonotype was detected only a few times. The CDR3 reads CASSALAPYEQYF. The CDR3 DNA reads TGTGCCAGCAGTGCCTTAGCGCCTTACGAGCAGTACTTC. The chain carries TRBV28 and TRBJ2-7; D may be TRBD2 (5 bases). This CDR3 has 13 residues. The germline gives CDR1 MDHEN, CDR2 SYDVKM. V was clipped by 5 bases and J by 4 bases, with 12 bases between them.

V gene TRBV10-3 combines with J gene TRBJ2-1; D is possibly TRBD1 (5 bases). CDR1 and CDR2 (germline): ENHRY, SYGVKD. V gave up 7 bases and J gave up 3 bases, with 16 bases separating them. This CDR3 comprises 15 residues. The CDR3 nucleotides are TGTGCCATCAACTCAATCGACAGAATCTACAATGAGCAGTTCTTC. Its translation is CAINSIDRIYNEQFF.

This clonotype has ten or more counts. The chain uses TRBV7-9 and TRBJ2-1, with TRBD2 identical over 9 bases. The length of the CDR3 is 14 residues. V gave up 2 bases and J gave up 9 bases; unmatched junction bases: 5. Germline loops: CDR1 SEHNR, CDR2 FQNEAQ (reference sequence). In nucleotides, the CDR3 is TGTGCCAGCAGCTTACCCGGACTAGCGATTGAGCAGTTCTTC. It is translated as CASSLPGLAIEQFF.

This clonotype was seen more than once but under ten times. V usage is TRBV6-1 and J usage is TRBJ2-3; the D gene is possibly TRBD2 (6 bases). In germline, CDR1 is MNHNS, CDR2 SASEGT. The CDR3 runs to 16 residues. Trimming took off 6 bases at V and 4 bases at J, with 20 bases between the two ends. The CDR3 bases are TGTGCCAGCAGCGGGACGCTAGCGAACCCCGCAGATACGCAGTATTTT. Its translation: CASSGTLANPADTQYF.

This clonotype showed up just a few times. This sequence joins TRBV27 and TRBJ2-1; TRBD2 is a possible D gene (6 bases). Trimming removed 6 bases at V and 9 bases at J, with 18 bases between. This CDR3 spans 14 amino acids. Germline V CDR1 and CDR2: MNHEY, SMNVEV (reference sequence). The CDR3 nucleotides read TGTGCCAGCAGCTTAGGGACTGTACGGTTTGAGCAGTTCTTC. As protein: CASSLGTVRFEQFF.

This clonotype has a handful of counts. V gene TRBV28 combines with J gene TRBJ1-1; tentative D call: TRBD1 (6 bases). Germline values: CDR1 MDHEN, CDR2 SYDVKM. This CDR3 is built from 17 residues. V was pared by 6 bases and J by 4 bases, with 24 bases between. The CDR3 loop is CASSLSDGYRESTEAFF. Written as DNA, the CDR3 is TGTGCCAGCAGCCTATCAGATGGCTACAGGGAGAGCACTGAAGCTTTCTTT.

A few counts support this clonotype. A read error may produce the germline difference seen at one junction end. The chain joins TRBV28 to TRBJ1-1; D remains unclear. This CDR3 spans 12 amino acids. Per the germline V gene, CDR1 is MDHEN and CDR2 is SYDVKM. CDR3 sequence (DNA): TGTGCCACCAGTTTGGTGAACACTGAAGCTTTCTTT. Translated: CATSLVNTEAFF.

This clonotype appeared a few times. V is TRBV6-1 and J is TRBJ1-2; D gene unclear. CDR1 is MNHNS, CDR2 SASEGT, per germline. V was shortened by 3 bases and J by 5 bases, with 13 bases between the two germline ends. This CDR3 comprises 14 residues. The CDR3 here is CASSESTYIYGYTF. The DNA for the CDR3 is TGTGCCAGCAGTGAGTCGACATACATTTATGGCTACACCTTC.

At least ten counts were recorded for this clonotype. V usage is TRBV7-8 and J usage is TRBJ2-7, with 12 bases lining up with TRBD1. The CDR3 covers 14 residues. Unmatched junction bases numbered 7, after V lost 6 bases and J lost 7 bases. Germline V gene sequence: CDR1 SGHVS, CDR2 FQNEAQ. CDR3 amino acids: CASSPRDRGLEQYF. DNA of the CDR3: TGTGCCAGCAGTCCTAGGGACAGGGGGCTGGAGCAGTACTTC.

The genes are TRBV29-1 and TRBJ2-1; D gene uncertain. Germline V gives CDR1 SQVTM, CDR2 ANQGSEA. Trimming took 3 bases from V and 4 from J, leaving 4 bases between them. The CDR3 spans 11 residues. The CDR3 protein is CSVEGYNEQFF. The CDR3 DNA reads TGCAGCGTTGAGGGGTACAATGAGCAGTTCTTC.

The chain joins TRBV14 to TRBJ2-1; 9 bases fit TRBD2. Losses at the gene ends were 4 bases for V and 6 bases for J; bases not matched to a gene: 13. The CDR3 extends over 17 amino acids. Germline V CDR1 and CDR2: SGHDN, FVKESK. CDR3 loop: CASSLLPLAGGPNEQFF. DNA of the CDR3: TGTGCCAGCAGCCTTTTGCCACTAGCGGGTGGCCCCAATGAGCAGTTCTTC.

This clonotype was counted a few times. The CDR3 here is CASSDRADTQYF. In DNA, the CDR3 is TGTGCCAGTAGTGACCGCGCAGATACGCAGTATTTT. The chain carries TRBV19 and TRBJ2-3; D remains ambiguous. The V gene's germline CDR1 is LNHDA and CDR2 SQIVND (reference sequence). CDR3 length: 12 residues. The germline V and J ends were trimmed by 5 bases and 4 bases, with 7 bases remaining between them.

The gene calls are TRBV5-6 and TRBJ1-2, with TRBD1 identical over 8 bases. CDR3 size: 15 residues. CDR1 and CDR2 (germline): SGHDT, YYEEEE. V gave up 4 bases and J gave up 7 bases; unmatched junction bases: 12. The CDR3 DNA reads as TGTGCCAGCAGCCCCGTCAGGGGGCCGTCTACTGGCTACACCTTC. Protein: CASSPVRGPSTGYTF.

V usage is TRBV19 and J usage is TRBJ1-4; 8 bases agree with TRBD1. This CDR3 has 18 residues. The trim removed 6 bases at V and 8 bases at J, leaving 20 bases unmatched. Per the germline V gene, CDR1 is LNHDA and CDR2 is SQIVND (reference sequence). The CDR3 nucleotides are TGTGCCAGTAGCCTTATCCCGACAGGGGTAAGGGCTGGGGAAAAACTGTTTTTT. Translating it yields CASSLIPTGVRAGEKLFF.